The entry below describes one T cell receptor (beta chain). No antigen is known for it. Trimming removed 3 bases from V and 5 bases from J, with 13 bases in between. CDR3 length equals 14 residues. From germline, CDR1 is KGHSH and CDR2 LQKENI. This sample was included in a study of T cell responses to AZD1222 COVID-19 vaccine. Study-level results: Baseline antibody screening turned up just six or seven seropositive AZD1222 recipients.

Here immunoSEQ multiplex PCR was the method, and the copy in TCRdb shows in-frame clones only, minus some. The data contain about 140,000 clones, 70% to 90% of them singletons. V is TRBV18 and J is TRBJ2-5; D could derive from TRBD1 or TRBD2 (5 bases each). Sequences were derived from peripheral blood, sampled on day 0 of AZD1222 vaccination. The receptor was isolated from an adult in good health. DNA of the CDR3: TGTGCCAGCTCACCGCAGGGAGCCGGGGAGACCCAGTACTTC. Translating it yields CASSPQGAGETQYF.